The clone carrying this T cell receptor (beta chain) came up a few times. Its antigen is as yet unknown. The sample originates from a study of CD8+ T cells in alopecia areata. Germline-derived CDR1 and CDR2 are SNHLY and FYNNEI. Trimming removed 6 bases from V and 9 bases from J, with 12 bases in between. The CDR3 spans 12 residues. Stated treatment: oral pan-JAK inhibitor, 5-10 mg twice daily. Study-wide results and caveats: The presence of one nonresponder keeps the tie between baseline CD8+ expansion and response uncertain. While patients received tofacitinib, many expanded lesional clones remained present in scalp and blood. Patients showed less clear TCR sequence sharing than mice, possibly partly because of HLA diversity. Normal scalp had lower clonality than lesional scalp, with alopecia totalis/universalis lesions showing this most strongly.

Reverse transcription of extracted RNA yielded cDNA, which provided the sequencing template. Clones were sequenced by immunoSEQ multiplex PCR, and TCRdb holds only the in-frame ones, with some missing. The sample includes some 220,000 clones, about three fifths of them seen just once. The genes are TRBV2 and TRBJ2-1; tentatively, D is TRBD2 (6 bases). The sequences come from CD4+ T cells sorted from blood, collected at week 4, from a patient treated with tofacitinib. The TCR comes from a human donor with alopecia areata. CDR3 bases: TGTGCCAGCAGACAACTAGCTGGTGAGCAGTTCTTC. It translates to CASRQLAGEQFF.